This T cell receptor (beta chain) was observed in a study of CD8 T cells in ankylosing spondylitis. Points from the study as a whole: Reports of some motif variants in reactive arthritis synovial fluid and blood predate this one. The authors found the disease-linked clones to be CD8+ and relatively rare in peripheral blood. Characteristic of ankylosing spondylitis blood, it appeared, was a TCR beta motif comprising about 8 highly homologous variants.

The CDR3 covers 15 residues. V lost 2 bases to trimming and J lost 4 bases; unmatched junction nucleotides: 4. Germline V CDR1 and CDR2: MDHEN, SYDVKM. TCRdb called the 5' RACE reads again in MiXCR, with one record for every CDR3 protein. The table shows some 800,000 distinct CDR3 sequences, with 12% occurring only once. The table lists this clonotype with a few counts. Its antigen is not known. The clonotype comes from a male donor with ankylosing spondylitis. The sequencing sample was made of blood, either unsorted or a sorted T cell fraction (not recorded which). The chain uses TRBV28 and TRBJ2-3, with 9 bases matching TRBD2. As DNA, the CDR3 is TGTGCCAGCAGTTTACTAGCGGGATGGGCAGATACGCAGTATTTT. Its protein is CASSLLAGWADTQYF.